This entry features one T cell receptor beta chain sequence. This sample was included in a study of blood T cell repertoires in COVID-19. Study background: The United States, Italy and Spain were the sources of the acute and convalescent COVID-19 samples. Sources were T cells, B-cell-depleted T cells, or PBMCs; the material itself was cDNA or gDNA.

In germline, CDR1 is SGHTA, CDR2 FQGTGA. Trimming cost V 2 bases and J 5 bases, with 19 bases left between them. The CDR3 loop spans 17 amino acids. Per the original methods: Amplification of reference gene primers was used by the study to estimate nucleated cell counts. Clones were sequenced by immunoSEQ multiplex PCR, and TCRdb holds only the in-frame ones, with some missing. Clonal size and the V and J genes are those of that table, whereas D and trimming came from the DNA. The sample has around 450,000 clones, 80% to 90% seen once; the top ten hold about 4.5%. The sequence was obtained from a woman aged 25-40 years with acute or convalescent COVID-19. The chain uses TRBV7-3 and TRBJ2-1; weak D call: TRBD2 (6 bases). The material sequenced was peripheral blood. As DNA, the CDR3 is TGTGCCAGCAGCTTAGTAGTGGGCGGGGTGGAAGACAATGAGCAGTTCTTC. Its protein product is CASSLVVGGVEDNEQFF.